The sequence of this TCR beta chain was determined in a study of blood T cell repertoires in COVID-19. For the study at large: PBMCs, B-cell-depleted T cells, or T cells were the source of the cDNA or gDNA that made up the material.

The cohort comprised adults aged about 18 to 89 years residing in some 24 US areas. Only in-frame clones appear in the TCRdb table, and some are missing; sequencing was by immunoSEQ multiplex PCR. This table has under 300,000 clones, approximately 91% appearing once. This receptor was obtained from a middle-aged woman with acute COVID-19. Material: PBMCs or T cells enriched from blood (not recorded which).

CDR3 nucleotides: TGTGCCAGCAGCTTAAGCTTTAGAGAGCCTAGTGGCTACACCTTC. Its translation is CASSLSFREPSGYTF. The chain joins TRBV7-9 to TRBJ1-2; no reliable D call. CDR3 length equals 15 residues. CDR1 is SEHNR, CDR2 FQNEAQ, per germline (reference sequence). V was shortened by 2 bases and J by 7 bases, with 17 bases between the two germline ends.